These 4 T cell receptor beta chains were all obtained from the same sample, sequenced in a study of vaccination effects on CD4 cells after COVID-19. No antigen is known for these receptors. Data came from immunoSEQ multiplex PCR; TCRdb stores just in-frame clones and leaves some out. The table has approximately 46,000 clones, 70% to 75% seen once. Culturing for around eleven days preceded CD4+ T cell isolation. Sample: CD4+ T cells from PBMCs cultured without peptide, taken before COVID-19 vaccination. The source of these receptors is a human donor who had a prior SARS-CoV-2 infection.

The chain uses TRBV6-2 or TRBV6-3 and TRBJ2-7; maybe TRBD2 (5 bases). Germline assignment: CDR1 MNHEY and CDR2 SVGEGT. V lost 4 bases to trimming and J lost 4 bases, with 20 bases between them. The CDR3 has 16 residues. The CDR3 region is CASSSGFWPSVYEQYF. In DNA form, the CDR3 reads TGTGCCAGCAGTTCGGGGTTTTGGCCGTCAGTTTACGAGCAGTACTTC.

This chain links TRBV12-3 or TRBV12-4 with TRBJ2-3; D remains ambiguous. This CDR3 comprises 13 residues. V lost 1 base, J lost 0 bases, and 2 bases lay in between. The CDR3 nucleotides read TGTGCCAGCAGTTTAGGTAGCACAGATACGCAGTATTTT. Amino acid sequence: CASSLGSTDTQYF.

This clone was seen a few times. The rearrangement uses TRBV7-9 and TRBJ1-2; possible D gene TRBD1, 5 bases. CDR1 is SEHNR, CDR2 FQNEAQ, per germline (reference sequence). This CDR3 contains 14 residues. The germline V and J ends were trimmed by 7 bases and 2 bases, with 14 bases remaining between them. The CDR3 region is CASTRTGTNYGYTF. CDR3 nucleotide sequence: TGTGCCAGCACTCGAACAGGTACCAACTATGGCTACACCTTC.

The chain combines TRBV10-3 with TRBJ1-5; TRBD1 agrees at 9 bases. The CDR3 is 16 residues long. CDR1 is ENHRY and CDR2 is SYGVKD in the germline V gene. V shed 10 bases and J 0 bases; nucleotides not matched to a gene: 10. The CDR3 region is CATKEQGAISNQPQHF. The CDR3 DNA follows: TGTGCCACCAAGGAACAGGGGGCTATTAGCAATCAGCCCCAGCATTTT.